This entry is about one T cell receptor (beta chain). Its binding antigen is unknown. Per-nucleotide qualities are absent, and no much larger clonotype sits a single base away. TCRbeta CDR3 regions were amplified from genomic DNA using the immunoSEQ Assay, a bias-controlled multiplex PCR. Per the authors' processing: Within the assay, amplification of reference gene primers was used to estimate how many nucleated cells each sample contained. Sequence reads were collapsed and filtered to measure the absolute abundance of every unique TCRbeta CDR3 rearrangement. For each sample, productive Simpson clonality was calculated as the square root of Simpson's diversity index over productive rearrangements. TCRdb took over this immuneACCESS table, retaining in-frame rearrangements with V and J assigned. Such tables are incomplete; in checked studies, under half of the missing clones stem from an unresolved V gene, and the remainder is unexplained. V, J and clone size reflect that table, while D and trimming were determined from the DNA. The sample table contains about 83,000 clones; only one count was recorded for roughly 90% of them. Around 3% of the sample goes to the ten largest clones.

V lost 0 bases and J lost 3 bases, and the count of bases not matched to a germline gene is 4. The cysteine opens and the phenylalanine closes a CDR3 of 14 amino acids. The only DNA kept is the CDR3, 42 bases in frame from the first base. CDR1 GTSNPN and CDR2 SVGIG are derived from the germline V gene (reference sequence). This record comes from a study of blood T cell repertoires in COVID-19 (TCRdb year 2020). The study in broad terms: Samples from collaborators originated in the United States, Italy and Spain and spanned both the acute and convalescent phases of COVID-19. Samples came from the ongoing ImmuneRACE study (first 160 participants) plus 1,254 subjects from 6 global collaborators. Sample metadata almost always included a de-identified subject ID, COVID-19 status, age in years and sex. The material from the prospective study consisted of cDNA or gDNA derived from T cells, B-cell-depleted T cells, or PBMCs. The repertoires were released in a freely available public database meant as a resource for research on the immune response to SARS-CoV-2. Where available, HLA class I and class II types were taken from metadata supplied by the sample provider and were not determined by assay-based typing. Subjects who had been exposed to COVID-19, were actively infected with it, or had recovered from it provided the deeply sampled blood TCRbeta repertoires that made up the dataset.

Each collaborating institution followed its own protocols to collect whole blood in K2EDTA tubes. Collaborator samples were shipped for TCRbeta analysis as frozen whole blood, isolated PBMCs, or DNA extracted from either sample type. Overall study outcomes, separate from this receptor: How much clinical and demographic metadata was included differed by source and by participant, and the metadata was provided uncurated.

This TCR derives from a woman aged 45-60 years with active or convalescent COVID-19. Recombination linked TRBV30 to TRBJ1-2, with 7 middle bases fitting TRBD1. The sequencing input was peripheral blood. The DNA sequence is TGTGCCTGGAGTGTACAGGGGAGCGACTATGGCTACACCTTC. Translated, this is CAWSVQGSDYGYTF.